This record looks at one TCR beta chain sequence and its context. CDR3 length: 12 amino acids. Trimming removed 4 bases at V and 7 bases at J, with 10 bases between. CDR1 and CDR2 (germline): PRHDT, FYEKMQ (reference sequence). Selected positively for CCR7 and CD45RO-negative, naive CD8 cells excluded terminally differentiated effector memory CD45RA+ cells. Donors, healthy HIV-negative adults, lacked recent acute infections or vaccinations. The data were taken from a study of shared clonotypes between healthy human individuals. About the research overall: Three CD4 naive, three CD4 memory, two CD8 naive and one CD8 memory plate were used per donor.

Deep was the level at which the assay was run. The table came from immunoSEQ multiplex PCR; TCRdb's copy has only in-frame clones and leaves some out. This repertoire shows about 1,800,000 clones, about 94% found once; its top ten account for approximately 1%. This clonotype was sampled from a man between 18 and 29 years old in good health. Material: naive CD8+ T cells sorted from blood. The chain employs TRBV13 and TRBJ1-1; D is unresolved. The DNA of the CDR3 is TGTGCCAGCAGCTCTACGCGATATGAAGCTTTCTTT. Translated, it gives CASSSTRYEAFF.